The 24 T cell receptor beta chains below were found in one sample sequenced in a study of blood T cells in healthy people across ages. The authors ran a second PCR of 7 to 11 cycles using a sample-barcoded 5' primer and a J-beta primer mix. MiXCR, run by TCRdb on the 5' RACE reads, gives a single entry per CDR3 protein. The table lists about 690,000 distinct CDR3 sequences, over 40% of them singletons. The material sequenced was blood. These receptors all stem from a man of 80 years or more in good health.

The chain couples TRBV4-1 to TRBJ1-3; D may be TRBD1 (5 bases). The CDR3 loop spans 16 amino acids. The germline CDR1 and CDR2 sequences are MGHRA and YSYEKL. Trimming cost V 4 bases and J 0 bases, with 13 bases left between them. The CDR3 nucleotides read TGCGCCAGCAGCCCTTCGGACACCCGCTCTGGAAACACCATATATTTT. Its translation is CASSPSDTRSGNTIYF.

The V and J genes are TRBV30 and TRBJ2-2, with D tentatively TRBD1 or TRBD2 (6 bases each). CDR1 is GTSNPN, CDR2 SVGIG, per germline (reference sequence). V was cut by 2 bases and J by 6 bases, with 13 bases left in between. This CDR3 spans 14 amino acids. The CDR3 nucleotides read TGTGCCTGGAGTCAGAACAGGGAGGCCGGGGAGCTGTTTTTT. Protein product: CAWSQNREAGELFF.

The rearrangement uses TRBV5-1 and TRBJ2-3; maybe TRBD2 (6 bases). From germline, CDR1 is SGHRS and CDR2 YFSETQ. V dropped 4 bases and J dropped 4 bases, with 19 bases sitting between them. The CDR3 length is 16 residues. The CDR3 sequence: CASSPVGSGPPDTQYF. In DNA, the CDR3 is TGCGCCAGCAGCCCGGTTGGGAGCGGGCCGCCAGATACGCAGTATTTT.

This clonotype showed up just a few times. The chain combines TRBV29-1 with TRBJ2-1; D call uncertain. CDR1 is SQVTM and CDR2 is ANQGSEA in the germline V gene. The ends were cut back, 3 bases at V and 7 bases at J, with 10 bases in the middle. The CDR3 contains 12 residues. CDR3 residues: CSVDYSANEQFF. The CDR3 nucleotides read TGCAGCGTTGATTATTCCGCGAATGAGCAGTTCTTC.

A few counts support this clonotype. This chain connects TRBV20-1 to TRBJ1-2, with no clear D. This CDR3 is 12 amino acids long. In germline, CDR1 is DFQATT, CDR2 SNEGSKA (reference sequence). Trimming shortened V by 4 bases and J by 8 bases, and 14 bases separated the two germline ends. CDR3 bases: TGCAGTGCTAAACAACCTACGCAAGGCTACACCTTC. Residues: CSAKQPTQGYTF.

The chain joins TRBV5-6 to TRBJ2-7; D possibly corresponds to TRBD1 (5 bases). Trimming left V 3 bases short and J 2 bases short, with 24 bases between. CDR3 length equals 18 residues. CDR1 is SGHDT, CDR2 YYEEEE, per germline. DNA for the CDR3: TGTGCCAGCAGCTCGGCCAGGGCCCCATCACCGAATCCCTACGAGCAGTACTTC. The encoded protein is CASSSARAPSPNPYEQYF. Full variable domain (outside the CDR3, taken from reference TRBV5-6 and TRBJ2-7): DAGVTQSPTHLIKTRGQQVTLRCSPKSGHDTVSWYQQALGQGPQFIFQYYEEEERQRGNFPDRFSGHQFPNYSSELNVNALLLGDSALYLCASSSARAPSPNPYEQYFGPGTRLTVT.

The V gene is TRBV5-1, the J gene TRBJ2-5, with 10 bases lining up with TRBD1. The germline gives CDR1 SGHRS, CDR2 YFSETQ. The CDR3 is 15 amino acids. The V gene end was trimmed by 1 base and the J gene end by 5 bases; junction bases not matched to a gene: 5. CDR3 residues: CASSLMGQGPETQYF. CDR3 nucleotide sequence: TGCGCCAGCAGCTTGATGGGACAGGGGCCGGAGACCCAGTACTTC. Filled out from reference TRBV5-1 and TRBJ2-5, the complete variable domain reads KAGVTQTPRYLIKTRGQQVTLSCSPISGHRSVSWYQQTPGQGLQFLFEYFSETQRNKGNFPGRFSGRQFSNSRSEMNVSTLELGDSALYLCASSLMGQGPETQYFGPGTRLLVL.

Details on this clonotype: An end of the junction does not agree with germline; a read error may underlie this. The chain carries TRBV4-2 and TRBJ2-3; D is possibly TRBD1 or TRBD2 (5 bases each). Germline loops: CDR1 LGHNA, CDR2 YNFKEQ. CDR3 length: 14 residues. Here the CDR3 DNA reads TGTGCCAGCAGCCAAGGACTAAGCACAGGTACGCAGTATTTT. Protein sequence: CASSQGLSTGTQYF.

This clonotype was observed a handful of times. V gene TRBV6-2 or TRBV6-3 combines with J gene TRBJ2-7, with 7 bases lining up with TRBD1. The CDR3 is 15 amino acids. Looked up from germline, CDR1 is MNHEY and CDR2 is SVGEGT. V shed 0 bases and J 3 bases; nucleotides not matched to a gene: 5. Written as DNA, the CDR3 is TGTGCCAGCAGTTACTCGAGCCAGGGGGTCTACGAGCAGTACTTC. Amino acid sequence: CASSYSSQGVYEQYF.

This clonotype was detected many times. The DNA for the CDR3 is TGTGCCAGCAGTTTCCAAACCGATGGAGGTGGCTATGGCTACACCTTC. It specifies CASSFQTDGGGYGYTF. V gene TRBV27 combines with J gene TRBJ1-2, with D unclear. The germline V gene has CDR1 MNHEY and CDR2 SMNVEV (reference sequence). The CDR3 is made up of 16 amino acids. Trimming stripped 3 bases from V and 4 bases from J, with 18 bases between.

This chain links TRBV20-1 with TRBJ2-2; weak D call: TRBD2 (5 bases). V was cut by 3 bases and J by 0 bases, with 8 bases left in between. Germline CDR1 reads DFQATT; CDR2 reads SNEGSKA (reference sequence). CDR3 length equals 14 residues. The CDR3 nucleotides are TGCAGTGCTAGTAAGCGGACGAACACCGGGGAGCTGTTTTTT. It specifies CSASKRTNTGELFF.

The chain has TRBV29-1 and TRBJ1-1; TRBD1 agrees at 8 bases. CDR1 SQVTM and CDR2 ANQGSEA come from the germline V gene. Unmatched junction bases numbered 8, after V lost 7 bases and J lost 4 bases. The CDR3 has 13 residues. CDR3 protein: CSGVTGGGTEAFF. CDR3 nucleotide sequence: TGCAGCGGGGTCACAGGGGGTGGCACTGAAGCTTTCTTT.

This clonotype was observed a handful of times. The rearrangement uses TRBV9 and TRBJ1-2; 7 bases line up with TRBD1. CDR1 and CDR2 from the germline V gene are SGDLS and YYNGEE. The CDR3 is 15 residues long. The ends lost 0 bases at V and 6 bases at J; junction bases unmatched: 8. The CDR3 reads CASSVEGGTANGYTF. The CDR3 DNA is TGTGCCAGCAGCGTAGAGGGGGGGACAGCCAATGGCTACACCTTC.

This clonotype was recorded a few times. The chain uses TRBV6-2 or TRBV6-3 and TRBJ2-7, with D possibly matching TRBD2 (6 bases). The DNA end lines up better with TRBJ2-5; the J call may be wrong. This CDR3 has 14 amino acids. CDR1 and CDR2 from the germline V gene are MNHEY and SVGEGT. CDR3 region: CASSYTGLPGTQYF. DNA of the CDR3: TGTGCCAGCAGTTACACGGGACTCCCAGGGACCCAGTACTTC.

This clonotype was seen only a few times. This rearrangement joins TRBV27 to TRBJ2-6; 8 bases match TRBD1. V shed 6 bases, J shed 1 base, and the junction held 11 bases outside the gene matches. The germline CDR1 and CDR2 sequences are MNHEY and SMNVEV (reference sequence). The CDR3 consists of 18 residues. CDR3 protein: CASSPRQGSRSGANVLTF. DNA for the CDR3: TGTGCCAGCAGCCCCCGACAGGGGTCACGATCTGGGGCCAACGTCCTGACTTTC. The variable domain in full, with the rest retrieved from reference TRBV27 and TRBJ2-6, is EAQVTQNPRYLITVTGKKLTVTCSQNMNHEYMSWYRQDPGLGLRQIYYSMNVEVTDKGDVPEGYKVSRKEKRNFPLILESPSPNQTSLYFCASSPRQGSRSGANVLTFGAGSRLTVL.

The J gene is TRBJ2-1, the V gene TRBV4-3, with 10 bases fitting TRBD1. Per germline, CDR1 LGHNA and CDR2 YSLEER. The CDR3 totals 15 residues. With 7 bases clipped from V and 4 bases from J, the junction kept 7 bases outside the gene matches. CDR3 DNA: TGCGCCAGCACCGCGGACAGGGGGATATACAATGAGCAGTTCTTC. This encodes CASTADRGIYNEQFF.

V is TRBV11-3 and J is TRBJ2-1; TRBD2 matches 7 bases. The CDR3 spans 16 residues. CDR1 and CDR2 (germline): SGHNT, YENEEA. V lost 3 bases to trimming and J lost 0 bases; unmatched junction nucleotides: 5. The CDR3 reads CASSLVGRSSYNEQFF. The CDR3 coding sequence is TGTGCCAGCAGCTTGGTCGGGAGGAGCTCCTACAATGAGCAGTTCTTC.

This chain uses TRBV5-1 with TRBJ2-3; D is unresolved. Germline V lookup: CDR1 SGHRS, CDR2 YFSETQ. This CDR3 has 14 residues. Trimming stripped 0 bases from V and 1 base from J, with 6 bases between. Here the CDR3 reads CASSLDDRTDTQYF. CDR3 in DNA: TGCGCCAGCAGCTTGGATGACCGCACAGATACGCAGTATTTT.

The chain couples TRBV7-2 to TRBJ2-2; no firm D call. Trimming took off 5 bases at V and 7 bases at J, with 11 bases between the two ends. This CDR3 has 13 residues. Per the germline V gene, CDR1 is SGHTA and CDR2 is FQGNSA. DNA of the CDR3: TGTGCCAGCAGCGTAGACGCTAGCGGGGAGCTGTTTTTT. The encoded protein is CASSVDASGELFF.

The V and J genes are TRBV20-1 and TRBJ1-1; 8 nucleotides align to TRBD1. The length of the CDR3 is 14 residues. Germline V gene lookup returns CDR1 DFQATT and CDR2 SNEGSKA (reference sequence). Trimming removed 1 base from V and 7 bases from J; junction bases left unmatched: 8. Here the CDR3 reads CSARAPDRGIEAFF. CDR3 nucleotide sequence: TGCAGTGCTAGAGCCCCCGACAGGGGCATTGAAGCTTTCTTT.

There are a few counts of this clonotype. V usage is TRBV14 and J usage is TRBJ2-7; D unclear. The CDR3 has 13 residues. V lost 1 base and J 2 bases, leaving 6 bases between the germline ends. CDR1 and CDR2 (germline): SGHDN, FVKESK. DNA for the CDR3: TGTGCCAGCAGCCAAGTTACGGCCTACGAGCAGTACTTC. Its translation is CASSQVTAYEQYF. Combining the CDR3 with reference TRBV14 and TRBJ2-7 gives the whole variable domain EAGVTQFPSHSVIEKGQTVTLRCDPISGHDNLYWYRRVMGKEIKFLLHFVKESKQDESGMPNNRFLAERTGGTYSTLKVQPAELEDSGVYFCASSQVTAYEQYFGPGTRLTVT.

The chain uses TRBV28 and TRBJ2-7; D uncertain. V shed 6 bases and J shed 4 bases, with 7 bases lying between them. Germline CDR1 reads MDHEN; CDR2 reads SYDVKM. The CDR3 has 11 residues. CDR3 in amino acids: CASSNRYEQYF. CDR3 sequence (DNA): TGTGCCAGCAGCAACCGGTACGAGCAGTACTTC.

There are a few counts of this clonotype. The rearrangement links TRBV28 to TRBJ2-4; no reliable D call. The assigned J gene may be wrong: the sequence end matches TRBJ2-7 better. The CDR3 has 14 residues. The germline CDR1 and CDR2 sequences are MDHEN and SYDVKM. As DNA, the CDR3 is TGTGCCAGCAACACACAGCCCCCCCCCTACGAGCAGTACTTC. Protein product: CASNTQPPPYEQYF.

This clonotype came up a few times. The DNA of the CDR3 is TGCGCCAGCAGCCAAGGACTAGCGGAAGCCTACGAGCAGTACTTC. Translating it yields CASSQGLAEAYEQYF. The chain recombines TRBV4-3 with TRBJ2-7; 9 nucleotides line up with TRBD2. The CDR3 runs to 15 residues. Germline CDR1 reads LGHNA; CDR2 reads YSLEER. V lost 1 base to trimming and J lost 2 bases; unmatched junction nucleotides: 3.